The rows below give T cell receptor beta chains drawn from one sample of a study of blood T cell repertoires in COVID-19. The method was immunoSEQ multiplex PCR; TCRdb's version includes in-frame clones alone and lacks a portion of them. The sample records about 160,000 clones, 85% to 90% being singletons. Sequences were obtained from PBMCs or T cells enriched from blood (not recorded which). The receptors here all came from a woman aged 50 to 60 who had recovered from COVID-19. Each CDR3 is given with its conserved first and last residue. A D gene is named only where the DNA matches it firmly. The size entry is marked missing in some rows and otherwise reads once, few, many or a size class.

clone size,V gene,D gene,J gene,CDR3 DNA,CDR3 protein
.,TRBV4-1,TRBD2,TRBJ2-7,TGCGCCAGGCTTCTAGCGGGGGATGTCGAAATAGTTTACGAGCAGTACTTC,CARLLAGDVEIVYEQYF
.,TRBV7-8,.,TRBJ1-4,TGTGCCAGCAGCCCCTACGTGGCAGGGGCAAGAGAAGGTGATGAAAAACTGTTTTTT,CASSPYVAGAREGDEKLFF
.,TRBV5-1,.,TRBJ1-2,TGCGCCAGCAGCTTGGACGGGGAGAAGTGCACCTTC,CASSLDGEKCTF
.,TRBV12-3/TRBV12-4,.,TRBJ1-2,TGTGCCAGCAGTTTAATGGGAGGCGGCTACACCTTC,CASSLMGGGYTF
.,TRBV5-5,TRBD1,TRBJ2-1,TGTGCCAGCAGCTTGGGCCTCGGACAGGAACCACCCAATGAGCAGTTCTTC,CASSLGLGQEPPNEQFF
once,TRBV6-4,.,TRBJ1-1,TGTGCCAGCAGTGCGGAGGGGATGAACACTGAAGCTTTCTTT,CASSAEGMNTEAFF
.,TRBV2,.,TRBJ2-3,TGTGCCAGCAGTGAACTCTCCAGGGTGGATACGCAGTATTTT,CASSELSRVDTQYF
.,TRBV27,TRBD1,TRBJ1-2,TGTGCCAGCAGATTCAGGGGGCCCTATGGCTACACCTTC,CASRFRGPYGYTF
once,TRBV19,TRBD1,TRBJ1-5,TGTGCCAGTAGTGTCGGGACAGGGAGACAGCCCCAGCATTTT,CASSVGTGRQPQHF
.,TRBV11-2,TRBD2,TRBJ2-2,TGTGCCAGCAGCGCACTAGCGGGACCGGGGGGCATGTTTTTT,CASSALAGPGGMFF
.,TRBV4-3,.,TRBJ1-3,TGCGCCAGCAGCCAAGATCCAGGTCTAAACACCATATATTTT,CASSQDPGLNTIYF
.,TRBV4-3,.,TRBJ2-7,TGCGCCAGCAGCCAAGATCGGTCAGGAGGCTCCTACGAGCAGTACTTC,CASSQDRSGGSYEQYF
.,TRBV6-5,TRBD1,TRBJ1-4,TGTGCCAGCAGTCCGGGACAGGGGGGTGAAAAACTGTTTTTT,CASSPGQGGEKLFF
once,TRBV7-3,.,TRBJ1-2,TGTGCCAGCAGCCCCGTAGGGGCCCCCCATGGCTACACCTTC,CASSPVGAPHGYTF
.,TRBV3-1/TRBV3-2,.,TRBJ1-1,TGTGCCAGCAGCCAAGAAGGGGCCGCTTTTTGGACTGAAGCTTTCTTT,CASSQEGAAFWTEAFF
.,TRBV6-5,TRBD2,TRBJ2-3,TGTGCCAGCAGTTACGGCGGGGGGGCCCGGAGGAAGACGCAGTATTTT,CASSYGGGARRKTQYF
.,TRBV6-1,TRBD2,TRBJ2-5,TGTGCCAGCAGTGAAGCACCCCGACAGCGGGGGGGTGAGACCCAGTACTTC,CASSEAPRQRGGETQYF
few,TRBV11-2,TRBD1,TRBJ2-7,TGTGCCAGCAGCTACAGGACAGGGGGCCCAACCTACGAGCAGTACTTC,CASSYRTGGPTYEQYF
.,TRBV2,.,TRBJ1-5,TGTGCCAGCCGACAGTTTTATAGCAATCAGCCCCAGCATTTT,CASRQFYSNQPQHF
once,TRBV6-1,.,TRBJ1-5,TGTGCCAGCAGTGACAGAAATCAGCCCCAGCATTTT,CASSDRNQPQHF
.,TRBV4-3,.,TRBJ1-3,TGCGCCAGCAGCCAAGCCCTACAGTTCTCTGGAAACACCATATATTTT,CASSQALQFSGNTIYF
.,TRBV14,.,TRBJ1-2,TGTGCCAGCAGCCCAGGCCAGAGCTATGGCTACACCTTC,CASSPGQSYGYTF
.,TRBV5-1,TRBD1,TRBJ2-7,TGCGCCAGCAACATTTCGGGTTGTATGCCGGGACAGGGACATTACGAGCAGTACTTC,CASNISGCMPGQGHYEQYF
once,TRBV7-6,.,TRBJ2-5,TGTGCCAGCAGCTTCTCAGGGTACCAAGAGACCCAGTACTTC,CASSFSGYQETQYF
.,TRBV11-2,.,TRBJ1-3,TGTGCCAGCAGCTTAGATCTCTCTGGAAACACCATATATTTT,CASSLDLSGNTIYF
.,TRBV30,.,TRBJ2-7,TGTGCCTACATACTCACGGGGGGCAGGTACGAGCAGTACTTC,CAYILTGGRYEQYF
.,TRBV5-4,TRBD2,TRBJ2-3,TGTGCCAGCAGCTTGTGGGGACTAGCGGGGGGCACAGATACGCAGTATTTT,CASSLWGLAGGTDTQYF
.,TRBV19,.,TRBJ1-1,TGTGCCAGTAGTTTCAGGGGATGGAACACTGAAGCTTTCTTT,CASSFRGWNTEAFF